The rows below give T cell receptor beta chains drawn from one sample of a study of T-cell memory formation after mild COVID-19. TCRdb independently ran MiXCR on the 5' RACE reads; one entry per CDR3 protein. The repertoire has around 510,000 distinct CDR3 sequences, roughly 22% of them found once; the top ten carry 8.4%. Sequenced input: PBMCs or a T cell subset sorted from them (not recorded which). These receptor sequences come from an adult woman who had mild COVID-19 (a few samples of this study predate the infection). Cell type and time point are not known. Each CDR3 is given with its conserved first and last residue.

V | CDR3
TRBV7-2 | CASSLAGVRETQYF
TRBV19 | CASMGQGDQPQHF
TRBV14 | CASSLKYGQGNMGANVLTF
TRBV29-1 | CSVVWSLETQYF
TRBV7-9 | CASSSNGLDTEAFF
TRBV7-9 | CASSLVWAPNETQYF
TRBV29-1 | CSVEDFRTNNEQFF
TRBV7-2 | CASSKRTANQPQHF
TRBV19 | CASSIADNSHEQYF
TRBV7-2 | CASSNTGAGANVLTF
TRBV24-1 | CATASRVNTGELFF
TRBV4-1 | CASSGLGYGTAGYTF
TRBV4-1 | CASSQGVKAGRNEKLFF
TRBV12-3/TRBV12-4 | CASSFRGQGVTGELFF
TRBV5-1 | CASSRDPGTDTQYF
TRBV11-2 | CASSLVGEEQFF
TRBV5-5 | CASSLGQGMETQYF
TRBV28 | CASSFRGGFYNEQFF
TRBV20-1 | CSARDRAKSYNEQFF
TRBV6-5 | CASTGVNTEAFF
TRBV18 | CASSPRGTASEKLFF
TRBV29-1 | CSVEDGWGPSTDTQYF
TRBV6-5 | CASSSPPGLAGREQFF
TRBV21-1 | CASGKNIQYF
TRBV20-1 | CSARDLRAGGETQYF
TRBV7-2 | CASSLEHRQETQYF
TRBV24-1 | CATSDAGGRADTQYF
TRBV12-3/TRBV12-4 | CASSSLFSSGARHEQFF
TRBV25-1 | CASSEVRQGGEKLFF
TRBV5-1 | CASSLRGHWKDTEAFF
TRBV7-9 | CASSPLGGGMNTEAFF
TRBV7-2 | CASSLLRLGLDTQYF
TRBV7-2 | CASDQGGGGTGELFF
TRBV6-5 | CASRGLDRSPEAFF
TRBV25-1 | CASSRDGLAYGYTF
TRBV4-3 | CASSHSGQGIGEQYF
TRBV12-3/TRBV12-4 | CASSSGIGPGSETQYF